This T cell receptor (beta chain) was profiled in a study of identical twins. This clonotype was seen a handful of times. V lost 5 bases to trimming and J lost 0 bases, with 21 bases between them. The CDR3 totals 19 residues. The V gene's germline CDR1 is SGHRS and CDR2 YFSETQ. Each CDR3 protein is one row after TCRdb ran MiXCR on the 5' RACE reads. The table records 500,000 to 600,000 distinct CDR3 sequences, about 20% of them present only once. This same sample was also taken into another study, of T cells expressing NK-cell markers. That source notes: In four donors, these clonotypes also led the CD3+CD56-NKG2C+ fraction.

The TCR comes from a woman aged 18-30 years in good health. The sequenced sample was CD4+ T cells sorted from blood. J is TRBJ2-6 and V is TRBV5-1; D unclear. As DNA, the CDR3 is TGCGCCAGCAGTCCCCTCTGGGGTTCCCTGGACTCTGGGGCCAACGTCCTGACTTTC. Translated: CASSPLWGSLDSGANVLTF.